Listed below are T cell receptor beta chains from one sample, sequenced in a study of chemoradiotherapy in HPV16-positive cancers. TCRdb's table, derived via immunoSEQ multiplex PCR, lists solely in-frame clones and lacks some. The sample lists tens of thousands of clones, 90% occurring once. Here the sequenced sample was blood, taken from a patient who underwent chemoradiotherapy. These receptors originate from a human donor with HPV-associated anogenital cancer. Each CDR3 is given with its conserved first and last residue. The D gene is left open where the match is weak. The size of a clone is reported for some rows only, either as once, few or many, or as a class for expanded clones.

d_gene: NA
abundance: NA
v_gene: TRBV7-8
j_gene: TRBJ1-2
CDR3nt: TGTGCCAGCAGTGGACAGTCGGCTAACTATGGCTACACCTTC
CDR3aa: CASSGQSANYGYTF

d_gene: NA
abundance: NA
v_gene: TRBV18
j_gene: TRBJ1-3
CDR3nt: TGTGCCAGCTCACCAGGAGATAACACCATATATTTT
CDR3aa: CASSPGDNTIYF

d_gene: TRBD1
abundance: NA
v_gene: TRBV4-3
j_gene: TRBJ1-1
CDR3nt: TGCGCCAGCAGTCGAGCCGGGACAGTGATCACTGAAGCTTTCTTT
CDR3aa: CASSRAGTVITEAFF

d_gene: TRBD2
abundance: NA
v_gene: TRBV6-5
j_gene: TRBJ2-3
CDR3nt: TGTGCCAGCAGTTACAGGACTAGCGGGGGTTCAGATACGCAGTATTTT
CDR3aa: CASSYRTSGGSDTQYF

d_gene: TRBD2
abundance: NA
v_gene: TRBV13
j_gene: TRBJ2-7
CDR3nt: TGTGCCAGCAGCTCGGGACTAGCGGGAGGGACCGGGGAGCAGTACTTC
CDR3aa: CASSSGLAGGTGEQYF

d_gene: NA
abundance: NA
v_gene: TRBV13
j_gene: TRBJ1-2
CDR3nt: TGTGCCAGCAGCCCCCGAGGGGGGCTCGAGAGCTATGGCTACACCTTC
CDR3aa: CASSPRGGLESYGYTF

d_gene: TRBD2
abundance: NA
v_gene: TRBV5-4
j_gene: TRBJ2-2
CDR3nt: TGTGCCAGCAGCTTGAGTCTAGCGGGAGGTAGCGCCGGGGAGCTGTTTTTT
CDR3aa: CASSLSLAGGSAGELFF

d_gene: NA
abundance: NA
v_gene: TRBV27
j_gene: TRBJ2-2
CDR3nt: TGTGCCAGCAGTTCTGTTGGGACCGAGGGCGCCGGGGAGCTGTTTTTT
CDR3aa: CASSSVGTEGAGELFF

d_gene: TRBD1
abundance: NA
v_gene: TRBV7-9
j_gene: TRBJ1-3
CDR3nt: TGTGCCAGCAGCTTGACAGGGAGCGGAAACACCATATATTTT
CDR3aa: CASSLTGSGNTIYF

d_gene: NA
abundance: NA
v_gene: TRBV6-1
j_gene: TRBJ2-7
CDR3nt: TGTGCCAGCAGTGAACAGACGGGCTACGAGCAGTACTTC
CDR3aa: CASSEQTGYEQYF

d_gene: NA
abundance: NA
v_gene: TRBV29-1
j_gene: TRBJ2-7
CDR3nt: TGCAGCGTTTCGTCGGGCCCGCTTCGGGAGCAGTACTTC
CDR3aa: CSVSSGPLREQYF

d_gene: NA
abundance: NA
v_gene: TRBV5-8
j_gene: TRBJ2-3
CDR3nt: TGTGCCAGCAGCTTGGCCGAGTATGATACGCAGTATTTT
CDR3aa: CASSLAEYDTQYF

d_gene: NA
abundance: NA
v_gene: TRBV5-1
j_gene: TRBJ2-3
CDR3nt: TGCGCCAGCAGCTTGAGACAGGGCACAGATACGCAGTATTTT
CDR3aa: CASSLRQGTDTQYF

d_gene: TRBD2
abundance: NA
v_gene: TRBV6-1
j_gene: TRBJ2-1
CDR3nt: TGTGCCAGCCGGGTAGCGGGAGGAAAAGGCGAGCAGTTCTTC
CDR3aa: CASRVAGGKGEQFF

d_gene: NA
abundance: NA
v_gene: TRBV30
j_gene: TRBJ2-4
CDR3nt: TGTGCCTGGAGTGCCCTTGGCCAGGGAAGAAAAATTCAGTACTTC
CDR3aa: CAWSALGQGRKIQYF

d_gene: TRBD1
abundance: NA
v_gene: TRBV18
j_gene: TRBJ1-4
CDR3nt: TGTGCCAGCTCACCGGGACAGGCCCATGGGGAAAAACTGTTTTTT
CDR3aa: CASSPGQAHGEKLFF

d_gene: NA
abundance: NA
v_gene: TRBV7-9
j_gene: TRBJ2-7
CDR3nt: TGTGCCAGCAGCGCCGGACACCTCTACGAGCAGTACTTC
CDR3aa: CASSAGHLYEQYF

d_gene: NA
abundance: NA
v_gene: TRBV6-5
j_gene: TRBJ2-1
CDR3nt: TGTGCCAGCAGTTACGAGGGCTCGCGCTACAATGAGCAGTTCTTC
CDR3aa: CASSYEGSRYNEQFF

d_gene: NA
abundance: NA
v_gene: TRBV27
j_gene: TRBJ1-2
CDR3nt: TGTGCCAGCAGTCCGTACCGGGGTCCATATGGCTACACCTTC
CDR3aa: CASSPYRGPYGYTF

d_gene: NA
abundance: NA
v_gene: TRBV19
j_gene: TRBJ1-1
CDR3nt: TGTGCCAGTAGATACAGGGAGCCCACTGAAGCTTTCTTT
CDR3aa: CASRYREPTEAFF

d_gene: NA
abundance: few
v_gene: TRBV7-4
j_gene: TRBJ1-5
CDR3nt: TGTGCCAGCAGCTCTCCTCGGGGGTTTTTCAATCAGCCCCAGCATTTT
CDR3aa: CASSSPRGFFNQPQHF

d_gene: TRBD1
abundance: NA
v_gene: TRBV19
j_gene: TRBJ2-5
CDR3nt: TGTGCCAGTACCCAGGGGGCGGGAGAGACCCAGTACTTC
CDR3aa: CASTQGAGETQYF

d_gene: NA
abundance: once
v_gene: TRBV7-9
j_gene: TRBJ1-5
CDR3nt: TGTGCCATTACGACGGGGGGCGCGGGCAATCAGCCCCAGCATTTT
CDR3aa: CAITTGGAGNQPQHF

d_gene: NA
abundance: NA
v_gene: TRBV19
j_gene: TRBJ2-1
CDR3nt: TGTGCCAGTAGTATCCCAGGGGCCCACAATGAGCAGTTCTTC
CDR3aa: CASSIPGAHNEQFF

d_gene: NA
abundance: once
v_gene: TRBV4-3
j_gene: TRBJ2-7
CDR3nt: TGCGCCAGCAGCCAAGATAGGTCGGCCCAAGCCTACGAGCAGTACTTC
CDR3aa: CASSQDRSAQAYEQYF

d_gene: NA
abundance: NA
v_gene: TRBV27
j_gene: TRBJ1-1
CDR3nt: TGTGCCAGCAGTTTATCAAGGGGCCCTATGAACACTGAAGCTTTCTTT
CDR3aa: CASSLSRGPMNTEAFF